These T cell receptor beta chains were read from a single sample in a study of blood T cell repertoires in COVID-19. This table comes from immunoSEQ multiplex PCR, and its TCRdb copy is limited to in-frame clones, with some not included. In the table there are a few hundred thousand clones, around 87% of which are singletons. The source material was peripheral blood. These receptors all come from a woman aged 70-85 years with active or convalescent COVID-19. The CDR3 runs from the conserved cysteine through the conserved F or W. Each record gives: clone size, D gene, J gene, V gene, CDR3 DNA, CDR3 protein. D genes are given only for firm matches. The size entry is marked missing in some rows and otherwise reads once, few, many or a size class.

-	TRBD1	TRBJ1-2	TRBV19	TGTGCCAGTAGTATAGCGACAGGGAATTATGGCTACACCTTC	CASSIATGNYGYTF
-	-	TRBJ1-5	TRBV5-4	TGTGCCAGCAGCTTGACCGGGTCTTCAGCCCAGCATTTT	CASSLTGSSAQHF
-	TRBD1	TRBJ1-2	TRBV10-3	TGTGCCATCAGTGAGTCGAACAGGGGAAGACATGGCTACACCTTC	CAISESNRGRHGYTF
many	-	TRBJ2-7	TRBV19	TGTGCCAGTAGTGATAGGCAGGGCAACGAGCAGTACTTC	CASSDRQGNEQYF
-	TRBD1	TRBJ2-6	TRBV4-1	TGCGCCAGCAGCCCGGAGCAGGACAGGGGCGTAGGCTCTGGGGCCAACGTCCTGACTTTC	CASSPEQDRGVGSGANVLTF
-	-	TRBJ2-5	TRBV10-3	TGTGCCATCAGTGAAAAAGGCACAGGGCAGTGGGAGACCCAGTACTTC	CAISEKGTGQWETQYF
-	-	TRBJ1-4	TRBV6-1	TGTGCCAGCAGTGATACAGGGAGGGGCGAAAAACTGTTTTTT	CASSDTGRGEKLFF
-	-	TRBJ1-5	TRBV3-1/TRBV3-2	TGTGCCAGCAGCTACTGGGCTCAGCCCCAGCATTTT	CASSYWAQPQHF
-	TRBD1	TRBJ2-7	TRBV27	TGTGCCAGCAGTTTAGGACAGGGAATCTTGTCCTACGAGCAGTACTTC	CASSLGQGILSYEQYF
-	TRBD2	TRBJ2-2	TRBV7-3	TGTGCCAGCAGCTCCCTAGCGGGGCCCAACACCGGGGAGCTGTTTTTT	CASSSLAGPNTGELFF
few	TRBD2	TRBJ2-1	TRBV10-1	TGCGCCAGCAGTGATCTGCCGGGGCGGGGGGGCAGCTCCTACAATGAGCAGTTCTTC	CASSDLPGRGGSSYNEQFF
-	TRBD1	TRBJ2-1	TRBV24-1	TGTGCCACCAGTGACCGGGACAGGGCCATCTACAATGAGCAGTTCTTC	CATSDRDRAIYNEQFF
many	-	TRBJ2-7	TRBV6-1	TGTGCCAGCAGTGATCTCGGAGCCTCGTCCTACGAGCAGTACTTC	CASSDLGASSYEQYF
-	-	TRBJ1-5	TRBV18	TGTGCCAGCTCACCATCCCAGGGCGATCAGCCCCAGCATTTT	CASSPSQGDQPQHF
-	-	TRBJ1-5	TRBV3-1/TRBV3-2	TGTGCCAGCAGCCTCCGGAGGGGTCAGCCCCAGCATTTT	CASSLRRGQPQHF
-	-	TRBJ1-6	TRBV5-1	TGCGCCAGCAGCTTGGATGGGGGCAATTCACCCCTCCACTTT	CASSLDGGNSPLHF
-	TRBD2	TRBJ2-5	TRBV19	TGTGCCAGTAGTATTCTAGCGGGGGGGCGGTACCAAGAGACCCAGTACTTC	CASSILAGGRYQETQYF
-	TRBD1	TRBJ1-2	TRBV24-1	TGTGCCACCAGTGAATCGCGGGACAGGGTTGGAGGCTACACCTTC	CATSESRDRVGGYTF
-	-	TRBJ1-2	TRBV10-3	TGTGCCATCAGGGACGGGAGCTATGGCTACACCTTC	CAIRDGSYGYTF
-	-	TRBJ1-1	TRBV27	TGTGCCAGCAGTTCCAGGGTAGGGAACACTGAAGCTTTCTTT	CASSSRVGNTEAFF
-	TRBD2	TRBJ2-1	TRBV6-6	TGTGCCAGCAGCCCTGTTCGCCAGCGGGGGTACGTTGAGCAGTTCTTC	CASSPVRQRGYVEQFF
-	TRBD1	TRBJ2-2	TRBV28	TGTGCCAGCAGATCGCCGGGACAGGGATCCGGCGGGGAGCTGTTTTTT	CASRSPGQGSGGELFF
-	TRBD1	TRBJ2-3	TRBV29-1	TGCAGCGCCGGGGACAGGGATAGGGCAGATACGCAGTATTTT	CSAGDRDRADTQYF
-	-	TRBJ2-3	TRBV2	TGTGCCAGCCGGGGGAGGCGGGCCACAGATACGCAGTATTTT	CASRGRRATDTQYF
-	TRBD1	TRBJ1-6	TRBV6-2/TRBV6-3	TGTGCCAGCAGTTACTCGACGGGGGACAGAGGAAATTCACCCCTCCACTTT	CASSYSTGDRGNSPLHF
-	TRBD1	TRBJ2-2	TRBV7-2	TGTGCCAGCAGCCTAAGGACAGGGGGGGACACCGGGGAGCTGTTTTTT	CASSLRTGGDTGELFF
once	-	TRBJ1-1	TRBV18	TGTGCCAGCTCCGAGACAGTAAACACTGAAGCTTTCTTT	CASSETVNTEAFF
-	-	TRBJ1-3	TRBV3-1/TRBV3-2	TGTGCCAGCAGCCGTCTCGGGGGGGCCTCTGGAAACACCATATATTTT	CASSRLGGASGNTIYF
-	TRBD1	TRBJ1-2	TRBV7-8	TGTGCCAGCAGCCCGAGGACAGGCGGCTACACCTTC	CASSPRTGGYTF
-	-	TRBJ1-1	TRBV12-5	TGTGCTAGTGGACTCGCCCTTCCCTGGGCCTCCGAAGCTTTCTTT	CASGLALPWASEAFF
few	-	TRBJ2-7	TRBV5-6	TGTGCCAGCAGCTCTTCGTCCTACGAGCAGTACTTC	CASSSSSYEQYF
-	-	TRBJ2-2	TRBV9	TGTGCCAGCAGCGTAGACGGACACACCACCGGGGAGCTGTTTTTT	CASSVDGHTTGELFF
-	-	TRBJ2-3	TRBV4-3	TGCGCCAGCAGCCATGGGGGCCAGAGCACAGATACGCAGTATTTT	CASSHGGQSTDTQYF
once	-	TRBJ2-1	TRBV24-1	TGTGCCACCAGTGAGGGTGGAGGGGCTTACAATGAGCAGTTCTTC	CATSEGGGAYNEQFF
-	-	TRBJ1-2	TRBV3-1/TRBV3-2	TGTGCCAGCAGCCAGGGGCGGTTTGGGACACCCTCAGGACCCCTAAATGGCTACACCTTC	CASSQGRFGTPSGPLNGYTF
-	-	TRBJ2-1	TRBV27	TGTGCCAGCAGTTTATTGTCCGGGGGCAATGAGCAGTTCTTC	CASSLLSGGNEQFF
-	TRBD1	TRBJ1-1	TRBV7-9	TGTGCCAGCAGTTCGACAGGGAAGCGCACTGAAGCTTTCTTT	CASSSTGKRTEAFF
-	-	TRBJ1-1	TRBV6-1	TGTGCCAGCAGTGAAGTGGCAGGGGTGAACACTGAAGCTTTCTTT	CASSEVAGVNTEAFF
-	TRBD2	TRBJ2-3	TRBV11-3	TGTGCCAGCAGCTTCGGGGGGAGCCTCACAGATACGCAGTATTTT	CASSFGGSLTDTQYF
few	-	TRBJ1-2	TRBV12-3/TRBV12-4	TGTGCCAGCAGTGCGGGTAGTAACTATGGCTACACCTTC	CASSAGSNYGYTF
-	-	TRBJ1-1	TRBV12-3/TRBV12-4	TGTGCCACCACGGCAGGCACTGAAGCTTTCTTT	CATTAGTEAFF
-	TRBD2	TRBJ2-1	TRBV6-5	TGTGCCAGCCGAAGCGGGGTCTACAATGAGCAGTTCTTC	CASRSGVYNEQFF
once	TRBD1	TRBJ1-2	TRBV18	TGTGCCAGCTCACCTTCCGGACAGGGGGGCGGCTACACCTTC	CASSPSGQGGGYTF